This paragraph reports one T cell receptor (beta chain). No antigen is known for it. The data stem from a study of T cell repertoires in cytomegalovirus infection. Germline V gene data show CDR1 as MDHEN and CDR2 as SYDVKM. V trimming: 2 bases; J trimming: 0 bases; junction bases outside the gene matches: 15. The CDR3 extends over 21 amino acids. In TCRdb, the reads were re-called with MiXCR into one record per CDR3 protein. This sample has about 450,000 distinct CDR3 sequences, with roughly 30% found just once. General study findings and limits: The ex vivo response was dominated by HLA-C-restricted CMV-specific TCR beta clonotypes.

The sequenced sample was PBMCs. The J gene is TRBJ2-4, the V gene TRBV28; 11 bases agree with TRBD2. The clonotype originates from a human donor in good health (CMV status not recorded). Some clones in this sample may be carry-over from other donors' samples. CDR3 sequence reads: CASSLRPSGGYHELAKNIQYF. In DNA form, the CDR3 reads TGTGCCAGCAGTTTACGACCTAGCGGGGGGTATCACGAACTAGCCAAAAACATTCAGTACTTC. The whole variable domain, remainder taken from reference TRBV28 and TRBJ2-4, is DVKVTQSSRYLVKRTGEKVFLECVQDMDHENMFWYRQDPGLGLRLIYFSYDVKMKEKGDIPEGYSVSREKKERFSLILESASTNQTSMYLCASSLRPSGGYHELAKNIQYFGAGTRLSVL.